This is a list of T cell receptor beta chains from one sample in a study of CD4+ T cells in melanoma. The assay was immunoSEQ multiplex PCR, and TCRdb's table has in-frame clones only and misses some. There are about 50,000 clones in the sample; nearly 90% occur only once, and over 9.5% lies in the top ten. The specimen was peripheral blood. These receptors came from a human donor with melanoma. CDR3s include the opening cysteine and the closing phenylalanine or tryptophan. Fields, in order: V gene, J gene, D gene, clone size, CDR3 protein, CDR3 DNA. D genes are given only for firm matches. Where a row states a size, it is once, few, many or the class of an expanded clone; other rows omit it.

TRBV4-3,TRBJ2-7,-,-,CASSQDLRDTVYEQYF,TGCGCCAGCAGCCAAGATCTTCGGGACACCGTGTACGAGCAGTACTTC
TRBV6-4,TRBJ1-5,TRBD1,-,CASSGSRDSSYSNQPQHF,TGTGCCAGCAGTGGGTCCCGGGACAGCTCCTATAGCAATCAGCCCCAGCATTTT
TRBV13,TRBJ2-1,TRBD2,-,CASSSLLRDYGSNEQFF,TGTGCCAGCAGCTCGCTCCTCCGGGACTACGGATCTAATGAGCAGTTCTTC
TRBV30,TRBJ2-7,-,once,CAWSVLHEQYF,TGTGCCTGGAGTGTACTCCACGAGCAGTACTTC
TRBV6-6,TRBJ2-3,TRBD2,-,CASSASGGAGDTQYF,TGTGCCAGCAGTGCTAGCGGGGGGGCAGGAGATACGCAGTATTTT
TRBV15,TRBJ2-2,-,-,CATSSADRGAPNTGELFF,TGTGCCACCAGCAGCGCCGACCGGGGGGCCCCGAACACCGGGGAGCTGTTTTTT
TRBV6-5,TRBJ1-2,TRBD1,-,CASNQGVGRGYTF,TGTGCCAGTAATCAGGGGGTAGGGCGAGGCTACACCTTC
TRBV5-1,TRBJ1-4,TRBD1,once,CASSRGQGDEKLFF,TGCGCCAGCAGCCGGGGACAGGGGGATGAAAAACTGTTTTTT
TRBV5-1,TRBJ2-7,-,-,CASSLGGTEGEQYF,TGCGCCAGCAGCTTGGGAGGGACCGAAGGGGAGCAGTACTTC
TRBV28,TRBJ2-7,TRBD1,-,CASSLTGVSDEQYF,TGTGCCAGCAGCTTGACAGGGGTTTCCGACGAGCAGTACTTC
TRBV19,TRBJ1-2,-,-,CASSPRGGRANYGYTF,TGTGCCAGTAGTCCCAGAGGGGGAAGAGCTAACTATGGCTACACCTTC
TRBV5-1,TRBJ1-6,-,-,CASSLATGFNSPLHF,TGCGCCAGCAGCTTGGCAACCGGATTTAATTCACCCCTCCACTTT
TRBV13,TRBJ2-5,TRBD2,-,CASSFRAGGTESQYF,TGTGCCAGCAGCTTTCGAGCGGGGGGAACAGAGTCCCAGTACTTC
TRBV13,TRBJ2-3,-,-,CASSLGRGTDTQYF,TGTGCCAGCAGCTTAGGGAGGGGGACAGATACGCAGTATTTT
TRBV5-6,TRBJ1-5,-,-,CASSLSGSNQPQHF,TGTGCCAGCAGCTTGTCCGGGAGCAATCAGCCCCAGCATTTT
TRBV9,TRBJ2-5,-,-,CASSVGGGKYSQETQYF,TGTGCCAGCAGCGTAGGTGGCGGCAAATATAGCCAAGAGACCCAGTACTTC
TRBV11-3,TRBJ2-7,-,-,CASSLDREDEQYF,TGTGCCAGCAGCTTAGACAGGGAGGACGAGCAGTACTTC
TRBV10-3,TRBJ2-2,-,-,CATNSNRDTGELFF,TGTGCCACCAATAGTAACAGGGACACCGGGGAGCTGTTTTTT
TRBV28,TRBJ2-4,TRBD2,-,CASSLWERGPAYIQYF,TGTGCCAGCAGTTTATGGGAGCGGGGGCCCGCCTACATTCAGTACTTC
TRBV19,TRBJ1-2,-,-,CASRNPGTFNYGYTF,TGTGCCAGTAGAAACCCTGGTACTTTTAACTATGGCTACACCTTC
TRBV5-1,TRBJ2-2,-,-,CASSLPIGTGELFF,TGCGCCAGCAGCTTGCCCATAGGCACCGGGGAGCTGTTTTTT
TRBV7-3,TRBJ2-2,TRBD1,-,CASSQGQGTGELFF,TGTGCCAGCAGTCAGGGACAGGGGACCGGGGAGCTGTTTTTT
TRBV19,TRBJ2-7,TRBD2,-,CASSTGGRGVNGEQYF,TGTGCCAGTAGCACCGGTGGACGGGGGGTTAATGGGGAGCAGTACTTC
TRBV7-9,TRBJ2-6,-,-,CASRDRVPPVLDGANVLTF,TGTGCCAGCAGGGACCGGGTCCCGCCCGTGTTGGACGGGGCCAACGTCCTGACTTTC
TRBV18,TRBJ1-3,-,once,CASSPRDYYSGNTIYF,TGTGCCAGCTCACCCAGGGATTACTACTCTGGAAACACCATATATTTT